This TCR beta chain was obtained from a study of tumor T cells in aggressive B-cell lymphoma. The assay was immunoSEQ multiplex PCR, and TCRdb's table has in-frame clones only and misses some. The data hold a few thousand clones, with around nine tenths observed a single time. The CDR3 consists of 13 residues. V was shortened by 4 bases and J by 8 bases, with 11 bases between the two germline ends. Germline values: CDR1 MNHEY, CDR2 SVGAGI. Sequencing used tumor tissue. This chain links TRBV6-5 with TRBJ1-4; TRBD1 might be the D (5 bases). The sequence was collected from an adult with diffuse large B cell lymphoma. In DNA, the CDR3 is TGTGCCAGCAGTTCCCAGGGTGGGGAAAAACTGTTTTTT. It yields the protein CASSSQGGEKLFF.